This TCR beta chain was sequenced for a study of blood T cell repertoires in COVID-19. Study background: Acute-phase and convalescent COVID-19 samples originated in the United States, Italy and Spain. In each case, the material was cDNA or gDNA derived from T cells, B-cell-depleted T cells, or PBMCs.

V lost 3 bases to trimming and J lost 3 bases, with 8 bases between them. CDR1 is MNHNY, CDR2 SVGAGI, per germline (reference sequence). The CDR3 runs 14 residues. Original processing methods: Reference gene primers were amplified, and this amplification served to estimate nucleated cell counts. Profiled with immunoSEQ multiplex PCR; TCRdb holds only in-frame clones, not every one. V and J calls plus clone size are reproduced from that table; the DNA served to infer D and trimming. The sample consists of some 150,000 clones, approximately 89% of them appearing once. The receptor's source is a human donor in a cohort sampled during active COVID-19. The chain employs TRBV6-6 and TRBJ2-2; D unclear. The sample comprised peripheral blood. CDR3 sequence: CASSYVADTGELFF. CDR3 in DNA: TGTGCCAGCAGTTATGTGGCGGACACCGGGGAGCTGTTTTTT.